This T cell receptor (beta chain) was captured in a study of blood T cell repertoires in COVID-19. Study context: Acute and convalescent COVID-19 samples came from the United States, Italy and Spain. Nucleic acid was either cDNA or gDNA, and it came from T cells, B-cell-depleted T cells, or PBMCs.

Germline CDR1 reads LGHDT; CDR2 reads YNNKEL (reference sequence). CDR3 size: 14 residues. V gave up 1 base and J gave up 5 bases, with 11 bases separating them. Original methodology: Scientists estimated how many nucleated cells there were by amplifying reference gene primers. Some clones are missing from TCRdb's copy, which holds only in-frame ones; the method was immunoSEQ multiplex PCR. The DNA was the basis for D and trimming; V, J and clone size are from that table. The repertoire holds tens of thousands of clones, 85% seen once, with 20% to 30% in the top ten. This TCR came from a human donor in a cohort sampled during active COVID-19. The chain couples TRBV3-1 (or the pseudogene TRBV3-2) to TRBJ2-5; D is ambiguous. Sequenced material: peripheral blood. This chain's CDR3 is CASSQVPFRETQYF. In DNA, the CDR3 is TGTGCCAGCAGCCAAGTCCCTTTCAGGGAGACCCAGTACTTC.